This T cell receptor (beta chain) derives from a study of blood T cell repertoires in COVID-19. Authors' processing steps: Amplification with reference gene primers provided the estimates of nucleated cell counts. Libraries were prepared by immunoSEQ multiplex PCR; TCRdb keeps only in-frame clonotypes and omits some of them. V, J and clone size are those of that table, while D and trimming were read from the DNA. This repertoire shows under 300,000 clones, roughly 90% found once; its top ten account for approximately 2.3%. The clonotype comes from a woman aged 60-75 years with COVID-19, enrolled during active disease. The sequencing sample was made of peripheral blood.

The CDR3 reads CASSEAPISTNEKLFF. The CDR3 region has the DNA TGTGCCAGCAGTGAAGCTCCCATTTCAACTAATGAAAAACTGTTTTTT. The rearrangement uses TRBV6-1 and TRBJ1-4, with D uncertain. Looked up from germline, CDR1 is MNHNS and CDR2 is SASEGT. The CDR3 is 16 residues long. Trimming pared 0 bases from V and 0 bases from J, leaving 8 bases between.